This TCR beta chain was recorded in a study of human T cells and chemical hapten exposure (dated by TCRdb to the early 2020s). At the level of the whole study: For sensitization, 2% DPC in acetone was applied to a 2 cm by 2 cm area of upper inner arm skin. Patients additionally received weekly therapeutic DPC doses to the scalp throughout the roughly 23-week study period. Patch testing was done on the upper back using Finn chambers containing 0.01% DPC, and results were scored after 6 days according to International Contact Dermatitis Research Group standards. The mostly female patient cohort included alopecia areata with under or over 50% scalp involvement, alopecia totalis and alopecia universalis. The libraries were sequenced as a pool, and the TCR yield per sample differed mostly because of small variations in library volumes within the pool. This study followed changes in the peripheral blood TCR repertoire in vivo during primary and secondary sensitization of alopecia patients to the hapten diphenylcyclopropenone (DPC). Blood samples were taken from patients before sensitization (week 0) and at 2, 6 and about 24 weeks after DPC sensitization. Roughly 30 alopecia patients provided blood for TCR sequencing at one to four time points (pre-sensitization, 2, 6 and 24 weeks). The investigation overall reported the following: Because all patients had alopecia, a presumed autoimmune disease, the immune response of the patients might differ from that of healthy individuals. Compared with pre-sensitization or healthy control sets, expanded TCRs formed significantly more large CDR3 similarity clusters, which is consistent with antigen-driven responses. After repeated subsampling, changes were observed in the strength of the expansion versus patch-test correlation and in the threshold at which the correlation became significant. A positive correlation was found between the number of PT1 expanded TCRs and patch test score, with significance reached at thresholds 8, 16 and 32 but not 4. DPC sensitization did not change how many TCRs were above 1 in 1000 frequency, and no evidence was found of alterations in global repertoire structure.

To note about this clonotype: Its binding antigen is unknown. Within one base of it there is no much larger clone, and no base qualities were kept.

The germline V gene specifies SGHRS as CDR1 and YFSETQ as CDR2. Spanning cysteine to phenylalanine, the CDR3 consists of 13 amino acids. Of the read, only the CDR3 DNA is kept; its 39 bases are in frame from base 1. V is pared back by 3 bases and J by 4 bases, with 9 bases lying between the germline termini. Receptor amplification or capture employed RACE. Sequencing instrument: NextSeq 500. Library preparation attached unique molecular identifiers to individual cDNA molecules for quantitative, reproducible TCR counting. Each blood RNA sample was used to sequence both TCR alpha and TCR beta chains. Turning to the authors' computational methods: Samples had a median of 95,638 TCRs, with a range from roughly 20,000 to 700,000. V, J and CDR3 annotation of the TCR reads was carried out using the Decombinator software suite. For PS versus PT1 abundance plots, all samples were subsampled to the same number of TCRs (28,000). TCRs were defined as expanded if absent before sensitization and observed at least eight times at the 2-week time point. TCRdb's own reprocessing of the public reads used fastp at Q25 and MiXCR and kept productive beta chains. Rows with one shared CDR3 protein collapse into an entry with the most common genes and DNA. These V and J calls are TCRdb output, not the study's own analysis. Counted in this sample were roughly 200,000 distinct CDR3 sequences; approximately 20% of them appeared once. Over 6.5% of the sample rests with the top ten.

The time point label corresponds to: patch test 1, 2 weeks after DPC sensitization. Interpreted using the paper, the treatment or condition label stands for: therapeutic diphenylcyclopropenone sensitization with weekly scalp DPC. At each patch-test visit, blood was drawn before the patch test was applied. To be eligible, patients had to be aged 18 to 70, diagnosed with alopecia and judged suitable for DPC therapy, while pregnant patients were excluded. Unfractionated whole blood was collected in Tempus Blood RNA tubes, and total RNA was extracted from that blood. This specimen consisted of whole blood, obtained in connection with sensitization to the hapten diphenylcyclopropenone (DPC). The chain joins TRBV5-1 to TRBJ2-3; a confident D gene designation cannot be given. The clonotype comes from a woman aged 45 to 65 with alopecia areata. Some clones in this sample may be carry-over from other donors' samples. CDR3 loop: CASSWQPADTQYF. The sequenced DNA is TGCGCCAGCAGCTGGCAGCCAGCAGATACGCAGTATTTT.